Presented here are 14 T cell receptor beta chains from one specimen sequenced in a study of cytomegalovirus exposure and HLA in healthy donors. The PCR was carried out with 60 Vbeta primers and 13 Jbeta primers. Profiling relied on immunoSEQ multiplex PCR, and the TCRdb table lists in-frame clones only, not all of them. Among tens of thousands of clones listed, around 77% were seen once. The sample taken for sequencing was PBMCs. The receptors shown here come from a male donor in good health and CMV-seropositive.

The chain uses TRBV5-1 and TRBJ2-7; 9 nucleotides agree with TRBD1. CDR1 and CDR2 (germline): SGHRS, YFSETQ. The trim removed 7 bases at V and 4 bases at J, leaving 9 bases unmatched. The CDR3 spans 14 residues. The DNA of the CDR3 is TGCGCCAGCTCCCCACAGGGGGCGGGATACGAGCAGTACTTC. Protein: CASSPQGAGYEQYF.

The chain is built from TRBV7-9 and TRBJ2-5, with 8 bases identical to TRBD1. The CDR3 runs to 13 residues. V dropped 6 bases and J dropped 4; count of bases not matched to a gene: 4. From germline, CDR1 is SEHNR and CDR2 FQNEAQ (reference sequence). The CDR3 spells CASRQTGGETQYF. The CDR3 DNA sequence: TGTGCCAGCAGGCAAACAGGGGGAGAGACCCAGTACTTC. The full variable domain, rest sourced from reference TRBV7-9 and TRBJ2-5, is DTGVSQNPRHKITKRGQNVTFRCDPISEHNRLYWYRQTLGQGPEFLTYFQNEAQLEKSRLLSDRFSAERPKGSFSTLEIQRTEQGDSAMYLCASRQTGGETQYFGPGTRLLVL.

The chain has TRBV27 and TRBJ1-1; the D is unclear. Germline values: CDR1 MNHEY, CDR2 SMNVEV (reference sequence). The CDR3 sequence is 13 residues long. The germline V and J ends were trimmed by 3 bases and 7 bases, with 12 bases remaining between them. CDR3 sequence: CASSFGGPLEAFF. CDR3 DNA: TGTGCCAGCAGTTTCGGCGGGCCCCTTGAAGCTTTCTTT.

The chain carries TRBV5-3 and TRBJ2-1; 7 bases match TRBD1. TRBV5-3 is an ORF, with its function uncertain. V lost 4 bases, J lost 4 bases, and 5 bases stayed unmatched. The CDR3 loop spans 14 amino acids. The CDR3 nucleotides are TGTGCCAGAAGCCAAAAGGGACAGTACAATGAGCAGTTCTTC. Translation: CARSQKGQYNEQFF.

The chain recombines TRBV5-1 with TRBJ2-1; D is perhaps TRBD2 (5 bases). CDR3 length equals 12 residues. V was cut by 1 base and J by 7 bases, with 6 bases left in between. CDR1 is SGHRS, CDR2 YFSETQ, per germline. For the CDR3, the DNA is TGCGCCAGCAGCTTGCCGGGGAATGAGCAGTTCTTC. Amino acids: CASSLPGNEQFF.

V and J are TRBV12-5 and TRBJ1-4; TRBD1 is a possible D gene (5 bases). The CDR3 totals 17 residues. Germline V gene lookup returns CDR1 LGHNT and CDR2 FRNRAP. The ends were cut back, 7 bases at V and 2 bases at J, with 20 bases in the middle. The CDR3 protein is CASDSMGRARTNEKLFF. In DNA, the CDR3 is TGTGCTAGTGACTCAATGGGCAGGGCGAGGACTAATGAAAAACTGTTTTTT.

This rearrangement joins TRBV30 to TRBJ1-2; D not certain. CDR3 length: 13 amino acids. CDR1 is GTSNPN and CDR2 is SVGIG in the germline V gene (reference sequence). V was cut by 3 bases and J by 3 bases, with 11 bases left in between. CDR3 residues: CAWRLRVDYGYTF. CDR3 sequence (DNA): TGTGCCTGGAGACTGAGGGTTGACTATGGCTACACCTTC.

The chain uses TRBV12-5 and TRBJ2-5; 15 nucleotides match TRBD2. J was trimmed by 4 bases and V by 4 bases; bases with no gene match: 4. Germline lookup yields CDR1 LGHNT and CDR2 FRNRAP. The CDR3 contains 16 residues. CDR3 protein: CASGSGLAGGRETQYF. The CDR3 bases are TGTGCTAGTGGTTCTGGACTAGCGGGGGGGAGAGAGACCCAGTACTTC.

This chain joins TRBV29-1 and TRBJ2-3; 7 nucleotides agree with TRBD1. The CDR3 loop spans 13 amino acids. CDR1 and CDR2 from the germline V gene are SQVTM and ANQGSEA. With 4 bases clipped from V and 2 bases from J, the junction kept 3 bases outside the gene matches. As DNA, the CDR3 is TGCAGCGTTGGACAGGGAAACACAGATACGCAGTATTTT. It encodes CSVGQGNTDTQYF.

The J gene is TRBJ2-7, the V gene TRBV18, with D perhaps TRBD1 (6 bases). Deletions cut 1 base from V and 7 bases from J, with 11 bases between. The CDR3 covers 13 residues. Germline V gene sequence: CDR1 KGHSH, CDR2 LQKENI. For the CDR3, the DNA is TGTGCCAGCTCACCACGACAGGAAGGTGAGCAGTACTTC. It translates to CASSPRQEGEQYF.

The chain carries TRBV11-2 and TRBJ2-2; D unclear. Germline V gene data show CDR1 as SGHAT and CDR2 as FQNNGV. The V end lost 5 bases, the J end lost 0 bases, and 10 bases lay between the germline ends. The CDR3 is 15 amino acids. The CDR3 spells CASSPIPANTGELFF. In nucleotides, the CDR3 is TGTGCCAGCAGCCCGATCCCAGCGAACACCGGGGAGCTGTTTTTT.

The chain uses TRBV19 and TRBJ1-3; a possible D gene is TRBD1 (6 bases). Trimming removed 3 bases at V and 2 bases at J, with 14 bases between. CDR3 length: 16 residues. Germline values: CDR1 LNHDA, CDR2 SQIVND (reference sequence). CDR3 in amino acids: CASSISGAGAGNTIYF. The CDR3 region has the DNA TGTGCCAGTAGTATTAGCGGGGCAGGGGCTGGAAACACCATATATTTT.

CDR3 bases: TGTGCCAGCAGTGAACAGGGGGCGAACACCGGGGAGCTGTTTTTT. Amino acids: CASSEQGANTGELFF. This chain joins TRBV2 and TRBJ2-2, with 7 bases lining up with TRBD1. After removal of 2 bases from V and 0 bases from J, the junction contained 0 bases not matched to a gene. The CDR3 is 15 amino acids. Germline V gives CDR1 SNHLY, CDR2 FYNNEI.

This sequence joins TRBV7-9 and TRBJ2-3, with D maybe TRBD2 (5 bases). V lost 3 bases to trimming and J lost 4 bases, with 11 bases between them. The germline CDR1 and CDR2 sequences are SEHNR and FQNEAQ (reference sequence). The CDR3 is 14 residues long. The CDR3 DNA follows: TGTGCCAGCAGCTTGCTCGGGAACGCAGATACGCAGTATTTT. It encodes CASSLLGNADTQYF.